The text below deals with one TCR beta chain. Its antigen remains unidentified. Base qualities are missing; no much larger clone stands one base away. CDR1 and CDR2 (SGHTA, FQGNSA) derive from the germline V gene. The CDR3, from cysteine to phenylalanine, totals 15 residues. Only CDR3 DNA remains: 45 bases, in frame from the first base. Unmatched junction bases come to 3, with V trimmed by 3 bases and J by 2 bases. Collaborating institutions collected whole blood in K2EDTA tubes following their own protocols. For TCRbeta analysis, collaborators shipped samples as frozen whole blood, isolated PBMCs, or DNA extracted from either of those sample types. This sample was included in a study of blood T cell repertoires in COVID-19 (dated by TCRdb to about 2020). Regarding the study in general: Collaborator samples came from the United States, Italy and Spain and covered acute and convalescent phases of COVID-19. Deeply sampled blood TCRbeta repertoires from subjects exposed to, actively infected with, or recovered from COVID-19 were included in the dataset. The sample metadata nearly always contained a de-identified subject ID, COVID-19 status, age in years and sex. Where available, HLA class I and class II types were taken from metadata supplied by the sample provider and were not determined by assay-based typing. The repertoires were released in a freely available public database meant as a resource for research on the immune response to SARS-CoV-2. The material from the prospective study consisted of cDNA or gDNA derived from T cells, B-cell-depleted T cells, or PBMCs. The samples were drawn from two sources: the first 160 participants of the ongoing ImmuneRACE study, and over 1,000 subjects contributed by 6 global collaborators. Points the paper makes about the study in general: The quantity of clinical and demographic metadata differed by source and by participant and was supplied without curation.

TCRbeta CDR3 regions were amplified from genomic DNA using the immunoSEQ Assay, a bias-controlled multiplex PCR. The original methods were these. The number of nucleated cells in each sample was estimated from the amplification of reference gene primers within the assay. To quantify the absolute abundance of each unique TCRbeta CDR3 rearrangement, sequence reads were collapsed and filtered. For each sample, productive Simpson clonality was calculated as the square root of Simpson's diversity index over productive rearrangements. Imported from immuneACCESS, the table was reduced by TCRdb to in-frame sequences with V and J called. These copies leave out some clones; in studies compared against another copy, an unresolved V gene accounts for under half, and the cause of the remainder is not known. V, J and clone size reflect that table, while D and trimming were determined from the DNA. The sample table contains tens of thousands of clones; only one count was recorded for about nine tenths of them. The ten most abundant clones make up roughly 13% of the sample.

The rearranged chain carries TRBV7-2 and TRBJ2-7, and 11 junctional nucleotides match TRBD1. The TCR sequence derives from a human donor in a cohort sampled during active COVID-19. The donor label of this sample is uncertain. Source material: peripheral blood. DNA sequence: TGTGCCAGCAGCTTGAGGGGACAGGGGGCCTACGAGCAGTACTTC. Translated, it gives CASSLRGQGAYEQYF.